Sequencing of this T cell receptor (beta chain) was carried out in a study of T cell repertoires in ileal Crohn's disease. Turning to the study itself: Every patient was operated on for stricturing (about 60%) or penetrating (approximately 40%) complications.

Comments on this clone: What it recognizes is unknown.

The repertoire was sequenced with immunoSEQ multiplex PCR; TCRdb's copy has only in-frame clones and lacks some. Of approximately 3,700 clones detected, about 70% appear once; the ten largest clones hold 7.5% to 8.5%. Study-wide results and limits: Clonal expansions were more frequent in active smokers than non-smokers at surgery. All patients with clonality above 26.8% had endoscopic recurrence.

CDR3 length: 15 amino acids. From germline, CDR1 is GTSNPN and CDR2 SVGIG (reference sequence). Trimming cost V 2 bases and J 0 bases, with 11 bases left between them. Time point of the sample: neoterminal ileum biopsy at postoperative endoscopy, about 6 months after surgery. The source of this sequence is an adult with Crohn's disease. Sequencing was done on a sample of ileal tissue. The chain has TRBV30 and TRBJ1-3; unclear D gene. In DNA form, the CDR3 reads TGTGCCTGGAGTAGGAGGCGGGCCTCTGGAAACACCATATATTTT. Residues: CAWSRRRASGNTIYF.